This T cell receptor beta chain is from a study of blood T cell repertoires in COVID-19. Study-level information: Material from acute and convalescent COVID-19 was sourced from the United States, Italy and Spain. PBMCs, B-cell-depleted T cells, or T cells were the source of the cDNA or gDNA that made up the material.

Per the authors' pipeline: How many nucleated cells were present was estimated from reference gene primer amplification. Libraries were prepared by immunoSEQ multiplex PCR; TCRdb keeps only in-frame clonotypes and omits some of them. V, J and clone size are taken as reported in that table, and D and trimming were inferred from the DNA itself. The data show approximately 74,000 clones, around nine tenths seen once. Germline assignment: CDR1 MNHEY and CDR2 SVGEGT. This CDR3 spans 14 amino acids. Losses at the gene ends were 2 bases for V and 1 base for J; bases not matched to a gene: 0. The clonotype was recovered from a woman aged 60 to 75 with acute or convalescent COVID-19. This chain connects TRBV6-2 or TRBV6-3 to TRBJ1-1; 8 nucleotides agree with TRBD1. Sequencing was performed on peripheral blood. This chain's CDR3 is CASSYQGANTEAFF. The CDR3 DNA reads as TGTGCCAGCAGTTACCAGGGGGCGAACACTGAAGCTTTCTTT.